The rows below give T cell receptor beta chains drawn from one sample of a study of a mutant IDH1 vaccine in newly diagnosed glioma. Their antigens remain unidentified. Sequenced by immunoSEQ multiplex PCR; TCRdb stores in-frame clones only, minus some. The sample consists of about 66,000 clones, more than 80% of them appearing once. The material sequenced was PBMCs, taken from a glioma patient whose treatment included an IDH1 peptide vaccine. The receptors here all came from a man aged 25-45 years with glioma. Each CDR3 is given with its conserved first and last residue. A D gene is named only where the DNA matches it firmly. Size values are once, few and many counts, or a class for expanded clones, and some rows have none.

CDR3 protein,CDR3 DNA,D gene,J gene,clone size,V gene
CSAGQGRGNEQFF,TGCAGCGCCGGACAGGGGCGAGGCAATGAGCAGTTCTTC,TRBD1,TRBJ2-1,NA,TRBV29-1
CASSLGQAETQYF,TGTGCCAGCAGCTTGGGACAGGCAGAGACCCAGTACTTC,TRBD1,TRBJ2-5,NA,TRBV7-2
CASSVSGAEAFF,TGTGCCAGCAGCGTAAGCGGCGCTGAAGCTTTCTTT,NA,TRBJ1-1,NA,TRBV9
CASSLRQGITSPLHF,TGTGCCAGCAGTTTGAGACAGGGAATTACCTCACCCCTCCACTTT,TRBD1,TRBJ1-6,NA,TRBV27
CASSEIRGRRGNTIYF,TGTGCCAGCAGTGAAATAAGGGGACGGAGGGGAAACACCATATATTTT,NA,TRBJ1-3,NA,TRBV6-1
CASSLRDRSSYEQYF,TGCGCCAGCAGCCTACGGGACAGATCTTCCTACGAGCAGTACTTC,TRBD1,TRBJ2-7,NA,TRBV5-1
CASSLVGGSGETQYF,TGTGCCAGCAGCTTAGTAGGGGGAAGTGGAGAGACCCAGTACTTC,NA,TRBJ2-5,NA,TRBV13
CASSKGSGDTQYF,TGTGCCAGTAGTAAGGGTAGCGGAGATACGCAGTATTTT,NA,TRBJ2-3,NA,TRBV19
CASSLSIADTQYF,TGTGCCAGCAGTTTGTCGATAGCAGATACGCAGTATTTT,NA,TRBJ2-3,NA,TRBV6-5
CASSRDGRYGYTF,TGTGCCAGCAGCCGGGACGGACGCTATGGCTACACCTTC,NA,TRBJ1-2,NA,TRBV7-8
CASSYRDRAGYGYTF,TGTGCCAGCAGCTACCGAGACAGGGCTGGCTATGGCTACACCTTC,TRBD1,TRBJ1-2,NA,TRBV5-6
CAWRARTGYTYEQYF,TGTGCCTGGAGGGCTAGGACAGGTTACACCTACGAGCAGTACTTC,TRBD1,TRBJ2-7,NA,TRBV30
CASSRQGVHTDTQYF,TGTGCCAGCAGTCGACAGGGAGTTCACACAGATACGCAGTATTTT,TRBD1,TRBJ2-3,NA,TRBV27
CAISEGGGRTGNTEAFF,TGTGCCATCAGTGAGGGAGGGGGTAGGACAGGGAACACTGAAGCCTTCTTT,TRBD1,TRBJ1-1,NA,TRBV6-1
CAWRFGTNTEAFF,TGTGCCTGGAGATTCGGGACGAACACTGAAGCTTTCTTT,NA,TRBJ1-1,NA,TRBV30
CASSFFFAGTGVEQYF,TGTGCCAGTAGTTTCTTCTTCGCCGGGACAGGGGTCGAGCAGTACTTC,TRBD1,TRBJ2-7,NA,TRBV19
CASSEFSGRAADTQYF,TGTGCCAGCAGTGAATTTAGCGGGAGGGCCGCAGATACGCAGTATTTT,TRBD2,TRBJ2-3,NA,TRBV25-1
CASSLWGNSYEQYF,TGTGCCAGCAGTTTATGGGGGAATTCCTACGAGCAGTACTTC,NA,TRBJ2-7,NA,TRBV27
CASSQGASGGDEQFF,TGCGCCAGCAGCCAAGGAGCAAGCGGGGGGGATGAGCAGTTCTTC,TRBD2,TRBJ2-1,NA,TRBV4-3
CASSVGNEQYF,TGTGCCAGCAGTGTGGGAAACGAGCAGTACTTC,NA,TRBJ2-7,once,TRBV2
CASSSTGTGWNEQYF,TGTGCCAGCAGCTCGACCGGGACAGGGTGGAACGAGCAGTACTTC,TRBD1,TRBJ2-7,NA,TRBV7-3
CASSFSGTPPYEQYF,TGTGCCAGCAGCTTCTCCGGGACCCCGCCCTACGAGCAGTACTTC,NA,TRBJ2-7,NA,TRBV7-9
CASPPETDRDTYNEQFF,TGTGCCAGCCCGCCTGAAACGGACAGGGACACCTACAATGAGCAGTTCTTC,TRBD1,TRBJ2-1,NA,TRBV18
CASSLGHPDYTGELFF,TGTGCCAGCAGTTTGGGCCACCCGGACTACACCGGGGAGCTGTTTTTT,NA,TRBJ2-2,NA,TRBV27
CASTWGATNEQFF,TGTGCCAGCACCTGGGGGGCTACTAATGAGCAGTTCTTC,NA,TRBJ2-1,NA,TRBV6-5
CASSYGLAGAPPTDTQYF,TGCGCCAGCAGCTACGGACTAGCGGGGGCCCCACCCACAGATACGCAGTATTTT,TRBD2,TRBJ2-3,NA,TRBV5-1
CASTLTGTGGNEQFF,TGTGCCAGCACCTTGACCGGGACAGGGGGCAATGAGCAGTTCTTC,TRBD1,TRBJ2-1,NA,TRBV11-2
CASKQGGQPQHF,TGTGCCAGCAAACAGGGGGGGCAGCCCCAGCATTTT,TRBD1,TRBJ1-5,NA,TRBV6-5
CTSSQTNRGGRGYEQYF,TGCACCAGCAGCCAAACCAACAGGGGGGGTCGGGGATACGAGCAGTACTTC,NA,TRBJ2-7,NA,TRBV1
CASSLYGEGASTEAFF,TGCGCCAGCAGCCTATACGGGGAAGGGGCGTCCACTGAAGCTTTCTTT,NA,TRBJ1-1,NA,TRBV4-3
CASSHLGQGAGKNYEQYF,TGTGCCAGCAGCCACCTCGGACAGGGGGCTGGTAAGAACTACGAGCAGTACTTC,TRBD1,TRBJ2-7,NA,TRBV7-2
CSASTTDTQYF,TGCAGTGCTAGTACCACAGATACGCAGTATTTT,NA,TRBJ2-3,NA,TRBV20-1
CASSRGRLSYEQYF,TGTGCCAGCAGCCGGGGCAGGCTGTCCTACGAGCAGTACTTC,NA,TRBJ2-7,NA,TRBV14
CASSPDTTGGYTF,TGTGCCAGCAGTCCTGACACTACTGGGGGCTACACCTTC,NA,TRBJ1-2,NA,TRBV28
CASSATGTAYGYTF,TGTGCCAGCAGTGCAACAGGGACCGCCTATGGCTACACCTTC,NA,TRBJ1-2,NA,TRBV27
CASSVNPDRGTDTQYF,TGTGCCAGCAGCGTAAATCCGGACAGGGGGACAGATACGCAGTATTTT,TRBD1,TRBJ2-3,once,TRBV9
CASSSQLAGFRNEQFF,TGCGCCAGCAGCTCACAACTAGCGGGATTTCGCAATGAGCAGTTCTTC,TRBD2,TRBJ2-1,NA,TRBV5-1
CASRPDSSGDIQYF,TGTGCCAGCAGACCGGACAGTTCTGGGGACATTCAGTACTTC,NA,TRBJ2-4,NA,TRBV5-4
CASSLDGENTEAFF,TGTGCCAGCAGCTTAGACGGCGAGAACACTGAAGCTTTCTTT,NA,TRBJ1-1,NA,TRBV7-9
CASRLGLAAYNEQFF,TGTGCCAGCAGACTAGGACTAGCGGCCTACAATGAGCAGTTCTTC,TRBD2,TRBJ2-1,NA,TRBV6-5